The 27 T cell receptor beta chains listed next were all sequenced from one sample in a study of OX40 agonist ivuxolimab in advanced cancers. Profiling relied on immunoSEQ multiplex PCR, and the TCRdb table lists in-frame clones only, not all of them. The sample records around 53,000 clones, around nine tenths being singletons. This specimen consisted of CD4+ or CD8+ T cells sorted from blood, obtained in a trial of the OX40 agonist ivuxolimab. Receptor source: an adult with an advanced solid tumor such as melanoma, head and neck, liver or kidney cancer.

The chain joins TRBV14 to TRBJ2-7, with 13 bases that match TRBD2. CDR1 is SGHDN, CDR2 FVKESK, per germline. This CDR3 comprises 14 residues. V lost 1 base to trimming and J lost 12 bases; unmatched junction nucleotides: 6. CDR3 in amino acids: CASSQAGLAGVWYF. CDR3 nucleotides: TGTGCCAGCAGCCAAGCCGGACTAGCGGGAGTGTGGTACTTC.

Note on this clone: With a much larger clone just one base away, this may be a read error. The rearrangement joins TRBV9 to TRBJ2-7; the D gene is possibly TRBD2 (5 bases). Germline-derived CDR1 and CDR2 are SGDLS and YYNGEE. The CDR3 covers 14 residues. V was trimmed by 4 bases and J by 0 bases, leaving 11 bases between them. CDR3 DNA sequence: TGTGCCAGCAGCTCCGGGAAGAGCTCCTACGAGCAGTACTTC. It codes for CASSSGKSSYEQYF.

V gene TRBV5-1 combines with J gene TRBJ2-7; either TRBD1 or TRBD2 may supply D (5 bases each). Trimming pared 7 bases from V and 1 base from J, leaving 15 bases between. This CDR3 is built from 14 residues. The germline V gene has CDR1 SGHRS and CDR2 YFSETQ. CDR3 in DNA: TGCGCCAGCTGTACCGGGGCAGGATCCTACGAGCAGTACTTC. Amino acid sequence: CASCTGAGSYEQYF.

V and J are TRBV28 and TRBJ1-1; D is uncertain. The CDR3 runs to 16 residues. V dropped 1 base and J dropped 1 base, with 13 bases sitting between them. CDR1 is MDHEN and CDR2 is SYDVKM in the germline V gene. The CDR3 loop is CASSLLWGGANTEAFF. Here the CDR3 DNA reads TGTGCCAGCAGTTTATTGTGGGGAGGCGCGAACACTGAAGCTTTCTTT. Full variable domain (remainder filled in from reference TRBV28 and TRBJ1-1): DVKVTQSSRYLVKRTGEKVFLECVQDMDHENMFWYRQDPGLGLRLIYFSYDVKMKEKGDIPEGYSVSREKKERFSLILESASTNQTSMYLCASSLLWGGANTEAFFGQGTRLTVV.

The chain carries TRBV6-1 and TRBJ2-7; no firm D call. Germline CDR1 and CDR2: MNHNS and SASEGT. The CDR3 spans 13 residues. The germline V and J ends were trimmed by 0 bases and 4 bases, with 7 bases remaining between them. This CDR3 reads CASSEAPTYEQYF. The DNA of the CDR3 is TGTGCCAGCAGTGAAGCGCCGACTTACGAGCAGTACTTC.

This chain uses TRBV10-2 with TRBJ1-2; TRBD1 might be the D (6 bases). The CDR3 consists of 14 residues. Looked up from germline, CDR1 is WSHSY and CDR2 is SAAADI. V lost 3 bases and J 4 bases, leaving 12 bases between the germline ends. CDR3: CASSDTGGPYGYTF. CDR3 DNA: TGCGCCAGCAGTGACACGGGGGGGCCCTATGGCTACACCTTC.

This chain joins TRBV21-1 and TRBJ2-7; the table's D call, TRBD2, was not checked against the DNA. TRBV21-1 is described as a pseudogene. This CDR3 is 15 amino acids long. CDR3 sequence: CASSMRCTGSYEQYF. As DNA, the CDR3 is TGTGCCAGCAGCATGCGCTGCACGGGATCCTACGAGCAGTACTTC.

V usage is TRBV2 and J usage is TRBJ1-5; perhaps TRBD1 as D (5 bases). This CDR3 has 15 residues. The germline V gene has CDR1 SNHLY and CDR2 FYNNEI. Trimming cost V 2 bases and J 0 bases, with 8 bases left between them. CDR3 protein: CASSERGSSNQPQHF. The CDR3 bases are TGTGCCAGCAGTGAAAGGGGCAGTAGCAATCAGCCCCAGCATTTT.

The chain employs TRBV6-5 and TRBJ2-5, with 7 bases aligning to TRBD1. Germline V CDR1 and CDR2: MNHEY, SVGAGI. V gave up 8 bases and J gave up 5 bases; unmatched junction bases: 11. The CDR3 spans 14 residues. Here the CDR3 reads CASFTRQGGETQYF. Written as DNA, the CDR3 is TGTGCCAGCTTTACGAGACAGGGCGGGGAGACCCAGTACTTC.

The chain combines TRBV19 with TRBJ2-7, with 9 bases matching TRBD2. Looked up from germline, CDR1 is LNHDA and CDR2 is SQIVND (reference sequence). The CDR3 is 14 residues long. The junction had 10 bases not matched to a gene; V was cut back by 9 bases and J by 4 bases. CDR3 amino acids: CASRPLAGSYEQYF. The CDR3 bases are TGTGCCAGCCGTCCTCTAGCGGGGTCATACGAGCAGTACTTC.

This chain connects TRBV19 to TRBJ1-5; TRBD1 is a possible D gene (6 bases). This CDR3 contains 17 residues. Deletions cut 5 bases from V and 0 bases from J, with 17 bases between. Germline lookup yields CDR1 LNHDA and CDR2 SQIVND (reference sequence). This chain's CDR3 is CASSSGGQLYSNQPQHF. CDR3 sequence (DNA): TGTGCCAGTAGTTCGGGCGGACAGTTGTATAGCAATCAGCCCCAGCATTTT.

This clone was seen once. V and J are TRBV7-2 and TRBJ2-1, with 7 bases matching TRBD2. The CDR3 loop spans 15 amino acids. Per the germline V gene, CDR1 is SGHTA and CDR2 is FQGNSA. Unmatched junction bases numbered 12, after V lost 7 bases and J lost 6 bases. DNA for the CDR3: TGTGCCAGCACCGGCGGGGGAGTCGGACGCAATGAGCAGTTCTTC. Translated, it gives CASTGGGVGRNEQFF.

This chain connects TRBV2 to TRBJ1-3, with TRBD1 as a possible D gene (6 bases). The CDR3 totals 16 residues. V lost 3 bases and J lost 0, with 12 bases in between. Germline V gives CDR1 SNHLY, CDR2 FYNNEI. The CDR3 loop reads CASSDGETGSGNTIYF. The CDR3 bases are TGTGCCAGCAGTGATGGGGAGACAGGCTCTGGAAACACCATATATTTT.

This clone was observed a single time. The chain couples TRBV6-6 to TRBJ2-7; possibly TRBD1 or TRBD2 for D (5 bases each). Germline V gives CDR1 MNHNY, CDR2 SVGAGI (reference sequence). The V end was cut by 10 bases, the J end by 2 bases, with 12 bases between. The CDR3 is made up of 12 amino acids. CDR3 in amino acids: CATHQGAYEQYF. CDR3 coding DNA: TGTGCCACCCACCAGGGAGCCTACGAGCAGTACTTC.

CDR3 sequence reads: CASSFDRYNYGYTF. The CDR3 DNA is TGTGCCAGCAGCTTCGACCGATATAACTATGGCTACACCTTC. The rearrangement links TRBV5-4 to TRBJ1-2; D unclear. The CDR3 is 14 residues long. The ends were cut back, 2 bases at V and 1 base at J, with 9 bases in the middle. From germline, CDR1 is SGHNT and CDR2 YYREEE (reference sequence).

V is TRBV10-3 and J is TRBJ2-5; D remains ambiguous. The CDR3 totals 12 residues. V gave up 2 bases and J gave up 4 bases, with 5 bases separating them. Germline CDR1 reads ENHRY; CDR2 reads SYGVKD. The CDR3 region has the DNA TGTGCCATCAGTGAGCATCCAGAGACCCAGTACTTC. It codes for CAISEHPETQYF.

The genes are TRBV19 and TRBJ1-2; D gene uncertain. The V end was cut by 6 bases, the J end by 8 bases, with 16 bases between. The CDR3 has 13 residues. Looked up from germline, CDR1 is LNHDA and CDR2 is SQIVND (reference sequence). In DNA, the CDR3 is TGTGCCAGTAGAGAGGTTGCCTTAGGGGGCTACACCTTC. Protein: CASREVALGGYTF.

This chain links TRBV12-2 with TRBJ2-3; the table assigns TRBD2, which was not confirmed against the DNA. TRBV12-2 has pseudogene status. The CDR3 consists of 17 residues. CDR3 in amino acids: CASRSRLRDSKTDTQYF. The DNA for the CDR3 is TGTGCAAGTCGCTCACGACTAAGGGACTCGAAAACAGATACGCAGTATTTT.

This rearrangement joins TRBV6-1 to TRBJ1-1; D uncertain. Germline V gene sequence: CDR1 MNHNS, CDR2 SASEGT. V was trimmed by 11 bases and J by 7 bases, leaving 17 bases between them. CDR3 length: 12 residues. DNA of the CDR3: TGTGCCTTGACCAAATTACCATTTGAAGCTTTCTTT. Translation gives CALTKLPFEAFF.

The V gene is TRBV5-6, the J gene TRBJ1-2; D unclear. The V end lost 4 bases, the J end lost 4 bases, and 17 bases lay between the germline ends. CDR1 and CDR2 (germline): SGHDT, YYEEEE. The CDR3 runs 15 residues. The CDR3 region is CASSGNLARGYGYTF. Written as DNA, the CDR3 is TGTGCCAGCAGCGGGAACCTCGCGCGGGGCTATGGCTACACCTTC. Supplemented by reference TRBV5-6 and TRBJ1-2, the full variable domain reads DAGVTQSPTHLIKTRGQQVTLRCSPKSGHDTVSWYQQALGQGPQFIFQYYEEEERQRGNFPDRFSGHQFPNYSSELNVNALLLGDSALYLCASSGNLARGYGYTFGSGTRLTVV.

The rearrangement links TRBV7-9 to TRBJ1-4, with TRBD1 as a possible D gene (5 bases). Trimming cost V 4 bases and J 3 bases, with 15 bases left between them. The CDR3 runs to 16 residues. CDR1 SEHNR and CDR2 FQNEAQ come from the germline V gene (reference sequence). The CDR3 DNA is TGTGCCAGCAGCTACACCCCCGGGACCGCTAATGAAAAACTGTTTTTT. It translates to CASSYTPGTANEKLFF.

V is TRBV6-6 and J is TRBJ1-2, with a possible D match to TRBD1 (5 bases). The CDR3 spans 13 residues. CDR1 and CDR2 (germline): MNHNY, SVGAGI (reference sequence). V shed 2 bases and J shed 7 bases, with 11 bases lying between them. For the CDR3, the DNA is TGTGCCAGCAGTTACGCAGGGCTCGGTGGCTACACCTTC. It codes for CASSYAGLGGYTF.

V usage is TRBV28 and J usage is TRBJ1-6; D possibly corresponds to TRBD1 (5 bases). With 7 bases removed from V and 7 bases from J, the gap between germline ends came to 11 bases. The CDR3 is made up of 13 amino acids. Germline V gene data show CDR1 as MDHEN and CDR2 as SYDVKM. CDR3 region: CASKRQWNSPLHF. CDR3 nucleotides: TGTGCCAGCAAGAGACAGTGGAATTCACCCCTCCACTTT.

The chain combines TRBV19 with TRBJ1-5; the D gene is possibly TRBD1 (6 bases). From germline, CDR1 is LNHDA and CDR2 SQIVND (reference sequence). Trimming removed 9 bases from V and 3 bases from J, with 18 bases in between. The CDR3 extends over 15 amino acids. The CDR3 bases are TGTGCCAGCACAGGGTCAGGGACTTCCAATCAGCCCCAGCATTTT. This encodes CASTGSGTSNQPQHF.

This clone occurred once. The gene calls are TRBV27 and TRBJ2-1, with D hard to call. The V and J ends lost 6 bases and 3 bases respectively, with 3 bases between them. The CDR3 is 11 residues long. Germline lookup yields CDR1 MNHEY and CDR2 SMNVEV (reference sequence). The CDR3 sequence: CASSGYNEQFF. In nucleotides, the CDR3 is TGTGCCAGCAGCGGCTACAATGAGCAGTTCTTC.

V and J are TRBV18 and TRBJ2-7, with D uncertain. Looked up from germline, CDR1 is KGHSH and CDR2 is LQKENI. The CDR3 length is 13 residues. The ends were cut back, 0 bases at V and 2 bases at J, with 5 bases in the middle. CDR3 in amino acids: CASSPPSAYEQYF. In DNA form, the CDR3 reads TGTGCCAGCTCACCACCCAGCGCCTACGAGCAGTACTTC.

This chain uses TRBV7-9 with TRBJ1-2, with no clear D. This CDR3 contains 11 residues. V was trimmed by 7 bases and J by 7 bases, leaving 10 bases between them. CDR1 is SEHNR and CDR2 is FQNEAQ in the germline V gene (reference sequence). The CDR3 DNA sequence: TGTGCCAGCACTCCCGAGACTGGCTACACCTTC. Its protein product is CASTPETGYTF.